Following are 27 T cell receptor beta chains from one sample sequenced in a study of CXCR3-negative and CXCR3-positive naive CD8 T cells. UMI-labeled TRB cDNA libraries were prepared by 5' RACE. TCRdb derives one entry per CDR3 protein from the 5' RACE reads, leaving out DNA. Here the sample table reports 70,000 to 100,000 distinct CDR3 sequences. Material: naive CXCR3- CD8+ T cells from blood. Subset noted: CD45RO-CCR7+CD27+CD95- naive CD8+ T cells lacking CXCR3 (TNR3-). The receptors here all came from a human donor in good health. Some clones in this sample may be carry-over from other donors' samples.

The CDR3 reads CASSLGFETGEAFF. The chain carries TRBV6-5 and TRBJ1-1; TCRdb gives TRBD1 as the D gene, but with no DNA this cannot be confirmed. Germline values: CDR1 MNHEY, CDR2 SVGAGI. This CDR3 is 14 amino acids long.

The chain combines TRBV6-4 with TRBJ2-1. This CDR3 is 17 amino acids long. CDR1 and CDR2 from the germline V gene are MRHNA and SNTAGT. CDR3: CASSDESKESSYNEQFF.

The chain uses TRBV3-1 and TRBJ2-3; the TCRdb D gene call, TRBD2, has no DNA to confirm it. Germline values: CDR1 LGHDT, CDR2 YNNKEL (reference sequence). CDR3 size: 17 residues. The CDR3 sequence: CASSHPTSGVGTDTQYF.

The chain uses TRBV7-9 and TRBJ2-5; as DNA is missing, the TRBD1 call by TCRdb cannot be tested. The germline V gene has CDR1 SEHNR and CDR2 FQNEAQ (reference sequence). The CDR3 is 14 amino acids. The CDR3 sequence: CASRRTETQETQYF.

This chain joins TRBV11-3 and TRBJ2-1; the TRBD2 assignment by TCRdb is unverifiable without DNA. Germline values: CDR1 SGHNT, CDR2 YENEEA. This CDR3 spans 14 amino acids. The chain's CDR3 is CASSARGSGTIKFF.

This chain uses TRBV5-1 with TRBJ1-4. The CDR3 totals 12 residues. Germline lookup yields CDR1 SGHRS and CDR2 YFSETQ. CDR3 protein: CASSYENEKLFF.

The V gene is TRBV6-2 or TRBV6-3, the J gene TRBJ2-5; the TCRdb call, TRBD1, lacks DNA for checking. The germline CDR1 and CDR2 sequences are MNHEY and SVGEGT. The CDR3 sequence is 15 residues long. CDR3: CASSYRQGAWETQYF.

CDR3 residues: CASSLIHSSYEQYF. This chain uses TRBV7-7 with TRBJ2-7. CDR1 is SSHAT and CDR2 is FNYEAQ in the germline V gene (reference sequence). This CDR3 contains 14 residues.

The chain joins TRBV29-1 to TRBJ2-2. Germline V gene data show CDR1 as SQVTM and CDR2 as ANQGSEA. This CDR3 has 14 amino acids. CDR3 amino acids: CSVEIWGHTGELFF.

This chain uses TRBV29-1 with TRBJ1-6. The V gene's germline CDR1 is SQVTM and CDR2 ANQGSEA. The CDR3 length is 19 residues. CDR3 residues: CSLSRGGGGGQSYNSPLHF.

V is TRBV3-1 and J is TRBJ2-1. Germline CDR1 LGHDT, CDR2 YNNKEL (reference sequence). CDR3 length: 13 residues. The CDR3 protein is CASSQSLQNEQFF.

The CDR3 reads CSVGGDASSGNTIYF. The J gene is TRBJ1-3, the V gene TRBV29-1; TCRdb names TRBD1, which stays unverified in the absence of DNA. Germline CDR1 and CDR2: SQVTM and ANQGSEA. The CDR3 sequence is 15 residues long.

V is TRBV5-1 and J is TRBJ2-1; without DNA, the TCRdb call of TRBD2 cannot be checked. Germline V gene lookup returns CDR1 SGHRS and CDR2 YFSETQ. The CDR3 has 18 amino acids. CDR3 region: CASSLDRGLAGGGNEQFF.

V is TRBV12-3 or TRBV12-4 and J is TRBJ2-1; absent DNA, TCRdb's TRBD1 call cannot be checked. This CDR3 has 13 amino acids. The CDR3: CATQGDWVDEQFF.

CDR3 residues: CSVELQGGELFF. J is TRBJ2-2 and V is TRBV29-1; checking the TCRdb D call of TRBD1 is not possible without DNA. The CDR3 extends over 12 amino acids. Germline values: CDR1 SQVTM, CDR2 ANQGSEA.

The chain couples TRBV12-3 or TRBV12-4 to TRBJ1-2; there is no DNA to check the TCRdb D call of TRBD1. This CDR3 comprises 12 residues. Here the CDR3 reads CASSYPGVDYTF.

V is TRBV4-3 and J is TRBJ2-1; checking the TCRdb D call of TRBD2 is not possible without DNA. Germline values: CDR1 LGHNA, CDR2 YSLEER. The CDR3 is 16 amino acids. This CDR3 reads CASSQETSGSYNEQFF.

This chain connects TRBV12-3 or TRBV12-4 to TRBJ2-7; TCRdb names TRBD2, which stays unverified in the absence of DNA. The CDR3 is made up of 11 amino acids. The CDR3 loop is CASGGINEQYF.

The V call is TRBV19, the J call TRBJ1-2; TCRdb lists TRBD1, though no DNA is available to test this call. The CDR3 has 13 amino acids. Germline CDR1 LNHDA, CDR2 SQIVND (reference sequence). CDR3 in amino acids: CASSTAGGYGYTF.

The gene calls are TRBV20-1 and TRBJ2-1; the D gene TCRdb calls, TRBD2, cannot be checked with no DNA. The CDR3 runs 14 residues. Germline V CDR1 and CDR2: DFQATT, SNEGSKA (reference sequence). This CDR3 reads CSAPGSERYNEQFF.

V usage is TRBV4-1 and J usage is TRBJ1-3; TCRdb returns TRBD1, unconfirmable since there is no DNA. From germline, CDR1 is MGHRA and CDR2 YSYEKL. The CDR3 length is 15 residues. CDR3 sequence: CASSRRQGVGNTIYF.

The gene calls are TRBV6-1 and TRBJ2-6. The length of the CDR3 is 14 residues. CDR1 MNHNS and CDR2 SASEGT come from the germline V gene. CDR3 sequence: CASFLAAGANVLTF.

V and J are TRBV20-1 and TRBJ2-7. Germline V lookup: CDR1 DFQATT, CDR2 SNEGSKA (reference sequence). The CDR3 is 12 residues long. CDR3 loop: CSVRGDSYEQYF.

This chain uses TRBV27 with TRBJ2-1; no DNA is available, so the TRBD2 call from TCRdb remains unchecked. Germline CDR1 and CDR2: MNHEY and SMNVEV (reference sequence). CDR3 length: 17 amino acids. CDR3 sequence reads: CASSSRLAGGPRNEQFF.

This chain connects TRBV9 to TRBJ1-1. Germline CDR1 is SGDLS and CDR2 is YYNGEE. The CDR3 is 15 amino acids. The CDR3 loop reads CASSVVEGMNTEAFF. The full variable domain, completed using reference TRBV9 and TRBJ1-1, is DSGVTQTPKHLITATGQRVTLRCSPRSGDLSVYWYQQSLDQGLQFLIQYYNGEERAKGNILERFSAQQFPDLHSELNLSSLELGDSALYFCASSVVEGMNTEAFFGQGTRLTVV.

This chain uses TRBV20-1 with TRBJ2-7; the TCRdb call, TRBD1, lacks DNA for checking. CDR1 is DFQATT and CDR2 is SNEGSKA in the germline V gene (reference sequence). The CDR3 extends over 15 amino acids. The CDR3 loop is CSARDPGQGITEQYF.

The rearrangement uses TRBV27 and TRBJ2-7. The CDR3 runs 14 residues. Germline V lookup: CDR1 MNHEY, CDR2 SMNVEV (reference sequence). CDR3: CASSFTGPTYEQYF.